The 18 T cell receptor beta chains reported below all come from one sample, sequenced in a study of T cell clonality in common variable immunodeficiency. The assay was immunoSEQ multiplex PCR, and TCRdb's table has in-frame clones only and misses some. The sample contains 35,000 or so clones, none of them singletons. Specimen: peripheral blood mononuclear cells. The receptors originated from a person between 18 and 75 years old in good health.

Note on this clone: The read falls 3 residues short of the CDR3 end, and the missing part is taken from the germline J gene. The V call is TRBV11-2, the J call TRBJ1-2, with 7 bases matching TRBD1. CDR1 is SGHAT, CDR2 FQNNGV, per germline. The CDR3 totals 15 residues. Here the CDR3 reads CASSLNRDRGGGYTF. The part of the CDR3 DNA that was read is TGTGCCAGCAGCCTCAACAGGGACAGAGGAGGCGGC.

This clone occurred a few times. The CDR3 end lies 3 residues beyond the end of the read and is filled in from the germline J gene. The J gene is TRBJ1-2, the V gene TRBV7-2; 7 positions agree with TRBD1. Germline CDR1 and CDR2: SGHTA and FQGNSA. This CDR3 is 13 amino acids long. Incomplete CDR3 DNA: TGTGCCAGCAGCTCCACAGGGGCCTACGAC. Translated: CASSSTGAYD. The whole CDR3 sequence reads CASSSTGAYDYTF.

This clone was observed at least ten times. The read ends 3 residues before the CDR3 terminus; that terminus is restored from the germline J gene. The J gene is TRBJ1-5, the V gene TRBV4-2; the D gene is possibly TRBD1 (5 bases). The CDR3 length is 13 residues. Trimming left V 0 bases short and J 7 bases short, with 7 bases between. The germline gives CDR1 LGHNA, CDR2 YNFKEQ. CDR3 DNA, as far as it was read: TGTGCCAGCAGCCAAGAAAGGGGCCAGCCC. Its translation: CASSQERGQP. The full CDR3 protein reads CASSQERGQPQHF.

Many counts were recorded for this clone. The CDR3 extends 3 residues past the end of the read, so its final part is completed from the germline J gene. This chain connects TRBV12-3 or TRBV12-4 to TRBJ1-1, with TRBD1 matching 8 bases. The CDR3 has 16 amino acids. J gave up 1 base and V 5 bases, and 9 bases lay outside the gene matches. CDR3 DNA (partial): TGTGCCAGCAGTGGACAGGGAACTCGCCCGAACACTGAA. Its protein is CASSGQGTRPNTE. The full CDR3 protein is CASSGQGTRPNTEAFF.

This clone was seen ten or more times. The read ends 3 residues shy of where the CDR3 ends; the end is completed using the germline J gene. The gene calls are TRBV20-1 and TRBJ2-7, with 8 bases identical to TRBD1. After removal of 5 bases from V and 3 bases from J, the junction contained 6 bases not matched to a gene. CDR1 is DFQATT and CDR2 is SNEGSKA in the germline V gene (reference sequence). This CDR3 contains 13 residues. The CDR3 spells CSAGRDRNYEQYF. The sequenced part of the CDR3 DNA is TGCAGTGCTGGTCGGGACAGGAACTACGAG.

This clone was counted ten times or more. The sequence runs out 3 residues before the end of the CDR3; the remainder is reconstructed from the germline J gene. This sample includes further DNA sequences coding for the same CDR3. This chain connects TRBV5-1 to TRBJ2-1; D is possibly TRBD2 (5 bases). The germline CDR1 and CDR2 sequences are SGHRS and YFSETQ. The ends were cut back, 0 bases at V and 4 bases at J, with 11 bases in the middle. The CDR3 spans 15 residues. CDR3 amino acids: CASSLAGGQYNEQFF. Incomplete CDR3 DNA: TGCGCCAGCAGCTTGGCCGGCGGGCAATACAATGAG.

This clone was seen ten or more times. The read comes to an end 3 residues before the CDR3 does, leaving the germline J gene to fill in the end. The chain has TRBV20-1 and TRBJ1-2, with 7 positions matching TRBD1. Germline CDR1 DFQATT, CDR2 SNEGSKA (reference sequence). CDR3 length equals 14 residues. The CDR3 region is CSARDPTAGGGYTF. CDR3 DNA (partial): TGCAGTGCTAGAGACCCCACGGCAGGGGGGGGC.

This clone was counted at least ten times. Partial CDR3 DNA: TGTGCCAGCAGTTATGAGGGCGGGAATGAG. Its protein product is CASSYEGGNE. The CDR3 in full is CASSYEGGNEQFF. The chain is built from TRBV6-2 or TRBV6-3 and TRBJ2-1; D perhaps matches TRBD2 (5 bases). The read halts 3 residues ahead of the CDR3 end, with the missing end drawn from the germline J gene. CDR3 size: 13 residues. Germline-derived CDR1 and CDR2 are MNHEY and SVGEGT. With 3 bases removed from V and 7 bases from J, the gap between germline ends came to 10 bases.

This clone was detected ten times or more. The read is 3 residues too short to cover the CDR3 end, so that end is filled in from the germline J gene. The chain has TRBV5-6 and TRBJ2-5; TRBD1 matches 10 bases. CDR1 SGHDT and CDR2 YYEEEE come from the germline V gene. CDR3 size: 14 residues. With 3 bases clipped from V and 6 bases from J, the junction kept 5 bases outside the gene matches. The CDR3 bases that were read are TGTGCCAGCAGCTCGGACAGGGGGGGTCAGACC. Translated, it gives CASSSDRGGQT. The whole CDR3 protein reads CASSSDRGGQTQYF.

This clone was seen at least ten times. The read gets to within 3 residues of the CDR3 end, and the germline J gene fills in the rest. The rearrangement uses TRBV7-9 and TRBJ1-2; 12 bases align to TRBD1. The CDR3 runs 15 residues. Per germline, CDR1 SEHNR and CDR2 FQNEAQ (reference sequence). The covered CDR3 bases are TGTGCCAGCAGCAACCGGGGACAGGGGGCCGGAGGC. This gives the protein CASSNRGQGAGG. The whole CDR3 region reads CASSNRGQGAGGYTF.

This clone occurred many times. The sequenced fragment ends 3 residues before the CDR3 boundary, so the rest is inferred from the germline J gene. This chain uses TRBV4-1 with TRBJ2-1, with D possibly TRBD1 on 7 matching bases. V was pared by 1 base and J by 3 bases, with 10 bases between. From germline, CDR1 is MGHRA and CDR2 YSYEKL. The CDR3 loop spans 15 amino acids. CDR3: CASSQGQGLYNEQFF. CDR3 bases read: TGCGCCAGCAGCCAAGGACAGGGACTCTACAATGAG.

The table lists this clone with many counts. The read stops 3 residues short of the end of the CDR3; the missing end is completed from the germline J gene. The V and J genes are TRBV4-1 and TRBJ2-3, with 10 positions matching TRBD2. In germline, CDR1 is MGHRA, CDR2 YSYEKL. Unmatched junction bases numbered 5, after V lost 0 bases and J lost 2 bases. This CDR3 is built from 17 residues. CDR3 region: CASSQETSGAPTDTQYF. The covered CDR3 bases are TGCGCCAGCAGCCAAGAAACTAGCGGGGCCCCCACAGATACG.

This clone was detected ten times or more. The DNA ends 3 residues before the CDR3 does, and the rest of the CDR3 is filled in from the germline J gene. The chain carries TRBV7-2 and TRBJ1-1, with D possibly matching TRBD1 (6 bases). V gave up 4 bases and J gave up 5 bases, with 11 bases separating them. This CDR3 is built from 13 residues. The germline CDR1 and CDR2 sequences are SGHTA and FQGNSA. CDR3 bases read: TGTGCCAGCAGCTCACAAGGGGGAACTGAA. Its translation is CASSSQGGTE. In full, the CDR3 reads CASSSQGGTEAFF.

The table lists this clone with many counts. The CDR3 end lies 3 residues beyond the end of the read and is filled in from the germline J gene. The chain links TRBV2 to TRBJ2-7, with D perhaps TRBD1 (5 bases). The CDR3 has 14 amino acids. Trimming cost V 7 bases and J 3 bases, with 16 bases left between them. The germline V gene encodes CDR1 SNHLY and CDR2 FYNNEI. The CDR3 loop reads CASISRQILYEQYF. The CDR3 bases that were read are TGTGCCAGCATTTCGCGACAGATTCTCTACGAG.

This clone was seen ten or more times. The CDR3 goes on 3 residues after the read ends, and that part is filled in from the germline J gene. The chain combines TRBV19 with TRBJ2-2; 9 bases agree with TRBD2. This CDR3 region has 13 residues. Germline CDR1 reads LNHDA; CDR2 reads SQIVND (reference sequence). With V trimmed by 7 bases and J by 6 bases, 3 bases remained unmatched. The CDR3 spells CASIKRGAGELFF. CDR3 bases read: TGTGCCAGTATCAAGCGGGGGGCCGGGGAG.

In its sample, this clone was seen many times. CDR3 DNA, as far as it was read: TGTGCCAGCAGCGTAGGTCTCTCTACG. Translating gives CASSVGLST. The entire CDR3 reads CASSVGLSTQYF. The V gene is TRBV9, the J gene TRBJ2-3; D not resolved. The sequence runs out 3 residues before the end of the CDR3; the remainder is reconstructed from the germline J gene. V lost 0 bases and J lost 8, with 7 bases in between. Germline lookup yields CDR1 SGDLS and CDR2 YYNGEE. The CDR3 sequence is 12 residues long.

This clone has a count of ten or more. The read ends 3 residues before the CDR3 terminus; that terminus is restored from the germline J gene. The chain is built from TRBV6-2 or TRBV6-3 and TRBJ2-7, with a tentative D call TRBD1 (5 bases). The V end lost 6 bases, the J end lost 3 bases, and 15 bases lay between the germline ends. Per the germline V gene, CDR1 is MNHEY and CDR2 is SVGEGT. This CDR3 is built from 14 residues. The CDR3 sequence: CASRNGQGIYEQYF. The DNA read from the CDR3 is TGTGCCAGCAGAAACGGGCAGGGAATCTACGAG.

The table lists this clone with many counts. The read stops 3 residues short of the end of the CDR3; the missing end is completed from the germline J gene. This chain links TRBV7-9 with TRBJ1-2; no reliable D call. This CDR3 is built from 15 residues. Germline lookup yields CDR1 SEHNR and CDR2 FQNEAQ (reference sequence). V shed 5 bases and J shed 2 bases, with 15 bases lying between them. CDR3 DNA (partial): TGTGCCAGCAGCCTGGCGGGGTGGGGAAACTATGGC. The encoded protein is CASSLAGWGNYG. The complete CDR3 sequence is CASSLAGWGNYGYTF.